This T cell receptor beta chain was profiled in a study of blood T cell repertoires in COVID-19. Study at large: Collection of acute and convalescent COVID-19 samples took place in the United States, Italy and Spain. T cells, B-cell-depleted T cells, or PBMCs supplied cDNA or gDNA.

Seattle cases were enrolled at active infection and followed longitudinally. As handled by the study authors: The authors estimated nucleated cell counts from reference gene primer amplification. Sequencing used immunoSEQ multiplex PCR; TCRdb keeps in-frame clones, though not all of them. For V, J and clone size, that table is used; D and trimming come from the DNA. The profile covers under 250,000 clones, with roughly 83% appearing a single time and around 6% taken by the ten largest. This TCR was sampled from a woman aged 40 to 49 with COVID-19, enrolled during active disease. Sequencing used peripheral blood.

The CDR3 spells CASSKSTANYGYTF. Written as DNA, the CDR3 is TGTGCCAGCAGCAAATCAACAGCTAACTATGGCTACACCTTC. The chain links TRBV21-1 to TRBJ1-2; the tabulated D call, TRBD1, remains unverified against the DNA. TRBV21-1 corresponds to a pseudogene. The CDR3 is made up of 14 amino acids.